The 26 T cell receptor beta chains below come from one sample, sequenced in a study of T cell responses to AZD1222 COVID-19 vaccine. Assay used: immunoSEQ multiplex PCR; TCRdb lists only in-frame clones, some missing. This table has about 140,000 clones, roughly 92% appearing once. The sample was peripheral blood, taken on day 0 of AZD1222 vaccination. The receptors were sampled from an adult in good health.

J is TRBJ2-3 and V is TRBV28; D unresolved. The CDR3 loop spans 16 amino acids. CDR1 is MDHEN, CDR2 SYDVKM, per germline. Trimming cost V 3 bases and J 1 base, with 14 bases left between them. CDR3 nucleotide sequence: TGTGCCAGCAGTTTGGCCACCCTGAGTGGCACAGATACGCAGTATTTT. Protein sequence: CASSLATLSGTDTQYF.

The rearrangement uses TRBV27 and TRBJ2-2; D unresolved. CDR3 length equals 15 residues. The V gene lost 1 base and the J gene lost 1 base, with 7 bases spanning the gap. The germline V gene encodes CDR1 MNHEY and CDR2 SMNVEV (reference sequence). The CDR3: CASSLYSGNTGELFF. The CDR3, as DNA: TGTGCCAGCAGTTTATATTCCGGGAACACCGGGGAGCTGTTTTTT.

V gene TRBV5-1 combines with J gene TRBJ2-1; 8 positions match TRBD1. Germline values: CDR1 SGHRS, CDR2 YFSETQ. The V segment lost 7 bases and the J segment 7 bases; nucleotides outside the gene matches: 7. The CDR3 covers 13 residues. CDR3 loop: CASEGQGWNEQFF. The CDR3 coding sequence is TGCGCCAGCGAAGGACAGGGATGGAATGAGCAGTTCTTC.

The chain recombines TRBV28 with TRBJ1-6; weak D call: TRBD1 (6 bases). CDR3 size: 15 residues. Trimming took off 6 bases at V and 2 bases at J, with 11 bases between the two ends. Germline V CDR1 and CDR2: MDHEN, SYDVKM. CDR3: CASRIRQAYNSPLHF. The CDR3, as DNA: TGTGCCAGCAGGATTCGACAGGCCTATAATTCACCCCTCCACTTT.

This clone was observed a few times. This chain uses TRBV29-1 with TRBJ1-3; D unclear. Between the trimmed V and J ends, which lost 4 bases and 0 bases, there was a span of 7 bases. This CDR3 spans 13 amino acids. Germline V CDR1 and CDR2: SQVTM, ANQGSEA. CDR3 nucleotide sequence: TGCAGCGTTGGGGCCTCCTCTGGAAACACCATATATTTT. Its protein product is CSVGASSGNTIYF.

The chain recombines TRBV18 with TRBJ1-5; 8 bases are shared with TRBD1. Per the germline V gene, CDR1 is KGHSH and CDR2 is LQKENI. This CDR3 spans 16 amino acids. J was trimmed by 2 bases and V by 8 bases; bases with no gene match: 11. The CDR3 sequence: CASTDRPDRGNQPQHF. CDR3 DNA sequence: TGTGCCAGCACAGACCGCCCGGACAGGGGCAATCAGCCCCAGCATTTT. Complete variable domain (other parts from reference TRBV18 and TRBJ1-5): NAGVMQNPRHLVRRRGQEARLRCSPMKGHSHVYWYRQLPEEGLKFMVYLQKENIIDESGMPKERFSAEFPKEGPSILRIQQVVRGDSAAYFCASTDRPDRGNQPQHFGDGTRLSIL.

The CDR3 is CASRGIGGYTF. The CDR3, as DNA: TGTGCCAGCCGCGGAATTGGAGGCTACACCTTC. This chain uses TRBV7-6 with TRBJ1-2, with no clear D. The germline V gene encodes CDR1 SGHVS and CDR2 FNYEAQ. The length of the CDR3 is 11 residues. V lost 8 bases, J lost 8 bases, and 12 bases lay in between.

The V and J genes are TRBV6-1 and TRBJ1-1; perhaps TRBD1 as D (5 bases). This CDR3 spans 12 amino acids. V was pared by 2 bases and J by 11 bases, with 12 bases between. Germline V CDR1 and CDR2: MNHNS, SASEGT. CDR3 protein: CASSERGFAAFF. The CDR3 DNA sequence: TGTGCCAGCAGTGAACGGGGGTTTGCGGCTTTCTTT.

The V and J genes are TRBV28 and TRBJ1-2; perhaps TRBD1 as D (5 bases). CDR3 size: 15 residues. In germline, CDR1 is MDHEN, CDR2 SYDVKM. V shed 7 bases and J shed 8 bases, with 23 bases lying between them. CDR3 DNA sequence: TGTGCCAGCATTTATCAGGGATCTAGCCGGGAGGGCTACACCTTC. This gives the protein CASIYQGSSREGYTF.

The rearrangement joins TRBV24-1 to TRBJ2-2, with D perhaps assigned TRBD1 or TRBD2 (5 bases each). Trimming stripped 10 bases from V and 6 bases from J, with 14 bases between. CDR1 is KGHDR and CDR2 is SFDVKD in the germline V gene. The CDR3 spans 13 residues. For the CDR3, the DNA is TGTGCCACTGGGGGTGGACTGTCCGGGGAGCTGTTTTTT. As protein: CATGGGLSGELFF.

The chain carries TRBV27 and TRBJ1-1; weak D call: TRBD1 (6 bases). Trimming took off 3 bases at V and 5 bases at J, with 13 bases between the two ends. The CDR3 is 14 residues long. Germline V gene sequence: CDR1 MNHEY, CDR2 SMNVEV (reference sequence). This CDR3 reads CASSFRHTGTEAFF. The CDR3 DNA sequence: TGTGCCAGCAGTTTCCGCCACACAGGGACTGAAGCTTTCTTT.

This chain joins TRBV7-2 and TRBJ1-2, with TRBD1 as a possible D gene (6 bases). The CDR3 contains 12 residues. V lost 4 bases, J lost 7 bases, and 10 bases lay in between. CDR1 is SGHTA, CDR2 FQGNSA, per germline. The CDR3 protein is CASSSGVAGYTF. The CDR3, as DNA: TGTGCCAGCAGCTCAGGGGTGGCTGGCTACACCTTC. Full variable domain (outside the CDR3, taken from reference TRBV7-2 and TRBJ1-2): GAGVSQSPSNKVTEKGKDVELRCDPISGHTALYWYRQSLGQGLEFLIYFQGNSAPDKSGLPSDRFSAERTGGSVSTLTIQRTQQEDSAVYLCASSSGVAGYTFGSGTRLTVV.

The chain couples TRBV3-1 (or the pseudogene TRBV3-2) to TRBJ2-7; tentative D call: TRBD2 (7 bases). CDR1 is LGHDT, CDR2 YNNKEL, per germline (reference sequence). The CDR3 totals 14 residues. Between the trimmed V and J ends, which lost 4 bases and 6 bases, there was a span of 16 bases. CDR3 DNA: TGTGCCAGCAGCCTCTCAGAGGGGGGGAGCGAGCAGTACTTC. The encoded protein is CASSLSEGGSEQYF.

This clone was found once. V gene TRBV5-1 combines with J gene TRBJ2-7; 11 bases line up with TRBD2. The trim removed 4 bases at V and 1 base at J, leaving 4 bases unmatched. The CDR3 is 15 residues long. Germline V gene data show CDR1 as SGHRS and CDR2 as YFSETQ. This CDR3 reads CASSHGLAGSYEQYF. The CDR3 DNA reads TGCGCCAGCAGCCACGGACTAGCGGGTTCCTACGAGCAGTACTTC.

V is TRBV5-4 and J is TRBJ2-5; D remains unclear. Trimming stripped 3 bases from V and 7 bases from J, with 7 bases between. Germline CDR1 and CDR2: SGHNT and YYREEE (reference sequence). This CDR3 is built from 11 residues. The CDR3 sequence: CASSSSRTQYF. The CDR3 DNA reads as TGTGCCAGCAGCTCCTCTAGGACCCAGTACTTC.

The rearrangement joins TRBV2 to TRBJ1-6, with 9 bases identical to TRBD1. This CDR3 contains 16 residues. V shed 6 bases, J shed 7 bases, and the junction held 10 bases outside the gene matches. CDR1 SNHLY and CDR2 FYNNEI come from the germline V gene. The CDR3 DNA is TGTGCCAGCAGAAGAAAAGGGGACAGGGCCAATTCACCCCTCCACTTT. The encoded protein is CASRRKGDRANSPLHF.

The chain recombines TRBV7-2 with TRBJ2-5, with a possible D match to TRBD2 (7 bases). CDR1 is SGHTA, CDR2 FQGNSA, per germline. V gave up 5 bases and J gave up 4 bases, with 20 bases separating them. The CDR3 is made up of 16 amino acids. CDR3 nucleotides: TGTGCCAGCAGCCCCCCGGGGGGCAGTCGAGGAGAGACCCAGTACTTC. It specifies CASSPPGGSRGETQYF.

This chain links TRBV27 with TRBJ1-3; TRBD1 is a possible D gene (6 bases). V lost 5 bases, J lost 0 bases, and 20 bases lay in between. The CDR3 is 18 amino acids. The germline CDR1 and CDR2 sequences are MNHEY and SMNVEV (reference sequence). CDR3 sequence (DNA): TGTGCCAGCAGTCTACGCGGAAACACAGGGCTCTCTGGAAACACCATATATTTT. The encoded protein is CASSLRGNTGLSGNTIYF.

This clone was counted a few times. DNA of the CDR3: TGTGCCAGCAGTGAAGACAGACTAAACACCGGGGAGCTGTTTTTT. Its translation: CASSEDRLNTGELFF. V gene TRBV2 combines with J gene TRBJ2-2; D is possibly TRBD2 (5 bases). Trimming shortened V by 1 base and J by 2 bases, and 8 bases separated the two germline ends. This CDR3 has 15 amino acids. From germline, CDR1 is SNHLY and CDR2 FYNNEI. Complete variable domain (other parts from reference TRBV2 and TRBJ2-2): EPEVTQTPSHQVTQMGQEVILRCVPISNHLYFYWYRQILGQKVEFLVSFYNNEISEKSEIFDDQFSVERPDGSNFTLKIRSTKLEDSAMYFCASSEDRLNTGELFFGEGSRLTVL.

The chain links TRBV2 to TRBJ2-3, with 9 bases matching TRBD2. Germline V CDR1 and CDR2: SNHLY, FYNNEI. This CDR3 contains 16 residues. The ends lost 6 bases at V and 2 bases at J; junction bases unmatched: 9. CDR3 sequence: CASSPRLAGPTDTQYF. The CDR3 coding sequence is TGTGCCAGCAGCCCTCGGCTAGCGGGACCCACAGATACGCAGTATTTT.

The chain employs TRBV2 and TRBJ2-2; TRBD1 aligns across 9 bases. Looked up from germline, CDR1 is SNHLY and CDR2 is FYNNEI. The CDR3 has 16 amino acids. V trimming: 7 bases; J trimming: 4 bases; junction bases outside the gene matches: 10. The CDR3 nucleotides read TGTGCCAGCACCACGGTGGGGACAGGGCCCACCGGGGAGCTGTTTTTT. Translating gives CASTTVGTGPTGELFF.

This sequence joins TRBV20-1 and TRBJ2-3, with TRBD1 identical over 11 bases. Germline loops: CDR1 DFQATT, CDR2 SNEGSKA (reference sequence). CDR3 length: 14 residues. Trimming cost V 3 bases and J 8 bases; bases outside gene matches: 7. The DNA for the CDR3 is TGCAGTGCTAGTAGGACAGGGGGCGTCTTTACGCAGTATTTT. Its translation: CSASRTGGVFTQYF.

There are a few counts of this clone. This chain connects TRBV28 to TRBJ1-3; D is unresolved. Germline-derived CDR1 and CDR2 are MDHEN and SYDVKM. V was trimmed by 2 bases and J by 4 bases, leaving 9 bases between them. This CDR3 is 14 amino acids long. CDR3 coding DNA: TGTGCCAGCAGTTTAGTAGGGCGAGGAAACACCATATATTTT. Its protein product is CASSLVGRGNTIYF.

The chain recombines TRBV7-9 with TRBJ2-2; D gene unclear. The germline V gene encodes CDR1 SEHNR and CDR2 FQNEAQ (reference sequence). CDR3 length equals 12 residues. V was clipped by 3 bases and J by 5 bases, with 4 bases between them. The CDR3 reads CASSFRTGELFF. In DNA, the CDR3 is TGTGCCAGCAGCTTCAGAACCGGGGAGCTGTTTTTT.

The CDR3 here is CASSRDRAYEQYF. The CDR3 DNA is TGTGCCAGCAGTAGGGACAGGGCCTACGAGCAGTACTTC. The V and J genes are TRBV12-3 or TRBV12-4 and TRBJ2-7; the match to TRBD1 covers 9 bases. The CDR3 runs 13 residues. With 5 bases clipped from V and 2 bases from J, the junction kept 1 base outside the gene matches.

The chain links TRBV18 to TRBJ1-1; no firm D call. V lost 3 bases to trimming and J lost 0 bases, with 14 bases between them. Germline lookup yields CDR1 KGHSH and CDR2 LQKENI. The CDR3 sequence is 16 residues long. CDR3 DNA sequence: TGTGCCAGCTCACCCGACGGGAATGGGTTGAACACTGAAGCTTTCTTT. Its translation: CASSPDGNGLNTEAFF.